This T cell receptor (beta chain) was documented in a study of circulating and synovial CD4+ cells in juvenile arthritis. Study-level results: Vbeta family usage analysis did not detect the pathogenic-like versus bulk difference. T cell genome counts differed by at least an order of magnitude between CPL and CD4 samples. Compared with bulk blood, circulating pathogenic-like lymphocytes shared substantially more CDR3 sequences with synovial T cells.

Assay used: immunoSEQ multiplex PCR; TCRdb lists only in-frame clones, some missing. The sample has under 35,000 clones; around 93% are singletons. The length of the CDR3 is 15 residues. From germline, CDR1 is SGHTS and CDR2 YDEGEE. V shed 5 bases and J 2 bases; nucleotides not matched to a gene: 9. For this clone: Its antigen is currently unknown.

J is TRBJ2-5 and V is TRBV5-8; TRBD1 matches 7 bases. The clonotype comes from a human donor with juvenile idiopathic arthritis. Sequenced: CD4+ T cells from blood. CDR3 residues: CASRTGTVTQETQYF. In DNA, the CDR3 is TGTGCCAGCAGGACAGGGACCGTAACTCAAGAGACCCAGTACTTC.